The text below deals with one T cell receptor beta chain. This clone was seen only once. Its binding antigen is unknown. No base qualities exist here, and no much larger clone lies one base off it. The sample has other DNA sequences that encode this CDR3 too. TCR CDR3 regions were amplified from genomic DNA by multiplex PCR using the deep immunoSEQ assay. Extracted genomic DNA from each cell subset was spread evenly across all wells of several immunoSEQ 96-well plates, with each plate serving as a replicate. For sorted subsets, each replicate PCR was loaded with about 0.2 ug genomic DNA, equivalent to 30,000 or so T cell genomes. The purified libraries were quantified using a Qubit 3.0 fluorometer, sized with a Bioanalyzer 2100, and then quantified again using the KAPA Library Quantification kit. Every immunoSEQ 96-well plate was sequenced on a separate single-read 150-cycle Illumina NextSeq 550 flow cell. The authors' analysis ran thus. Because the immunoSEQ output included only junctional sequences and no quality scores, the filtering could not be the same as the filtering used for full-length reads. Sequences were annotated with PyIR, a Python wrapper for IgBLAST v1.9, and V/J genes and CDR3 were assigned using IMGT germline references. Reads were filtered out if the reads had weak V/J assignments (E-value above 1e-6), no CDR3, stop codons, out-of-frame junctions, or ambiguous translated residues. A V3J clonotype was defined by an identical inferred V gene, J gene, and CDR3 amino acid sequence. Percentage overlap between repertoires was computed as shared unique clonotypes divided by the size of the smaller repertoire. Repertoire richness was assessed with RTK rarefaction, the Chao1 estimator, and Recon v2.1 estimates of unobserved clonotypes. For all TCRbeta clonotypes obtained by the gDNA method from a few donors, generation probabilities were computed with OLGA. TCRdb mirrors the immuneACCESS table, restricted to in-frame sequences. Some clones are absent from its copies; in checked studies, under half trace to an unresolved V gene, and the reason for the others is unknown. V and J calls and clone size are those listed in that table; D and trimming were worked out from the DNA. For this sample there are 2 million to 2.5 million clones; 85% to 95% appear just once. Clones ranked in the top ten supply roughly 1.1% of the sample.

The data stem from a study of shared clonotypes between healthy human individuals (dated by TCRdb to 2020 to 2022). About the investigation overall: Two women and a few men aged 18 to 49 years were included in the cohort. Per donor, three plates each were used for CD4 naive and CD4 memory, two for CD8 naive, and one for CD8 memory. To estimate repertoire size and how much clonotype sharing occurs between individuals, the study deeply sequenced the blood TCR repertoires of several healthy adults. To increase sequencing depth and limit assay-specific biases, different laboratories used diverse techniques to prepare libraries and sequence TCR repertoires. Leukapheresis yielded between about 0.85 and 9 billion PBMCs per donor.

For the CD8 naive samples, CD45RO-negative cells were positively selected for CCR7, yielding a CD45RA+CCR7+ population from which TemRA cells were excluded. Healthy HIV-negative adults with no recently reported acute infections or vaccinations were included as donors. All donors were Caucasian adults living in Nashville, Tennessee, USA. Blood was collected by leukapheresis, and PBMCs were isolated by Ficoll-Histopaque density gradient centrifugation and then cryopreserved in liquid nitrogen vapor phase. Analytical flow cytometry was used to check the purity and quantity of each magnetically sorted T cell population. Genomic DNA was isolated from each sorted fraction and quantified by UV absorbance on a Nanodrop 2000c. V is clipped by 1 base and J by 4 bases, and the sequence between their germline boundaries is 3 bases long. Inclusive of the bounding cysteine and phenylalanine, the CDR3 is 11 residues long. The retained sequence is limited to the CDR3, 33 bases, with the frame set at the first base. The germline V gene supplies CDR1 SGHRS and CDR2 YFSETQ.

On the study overall, not on this receptor specifically: Incomplete sequencing was indicated by rarefaction of sorted-subset datasets, despite the large sequencing depth. Clonotypes shared by all four sorted-subset donors showed higher generation probabilities than non-shared clonotypes. About 4.5% of naive CD4, more than 3% of naive CD8, approximately 2% of memory CD4, and approximately 0.39% of memory CD8 clonotypes were shared across a few donors. Pairwise subsampling led to the expectation that sequencing depth would affect the degree of clonotype sharing among donors. Because the study included only a small number of donors, the genetic and exposure-history diversity represented was limited. Naive subsets generally had larger estimated clonotype richness than memory subsets did. Only blood was sampled, and tissue TCR repertoires likely differ from those in blood.

The rearranged segments are TRBV5-1 and TRBJ2-7, with no D gene named confidently. This clonotype originated in a man younger than 35 in good health. Sequencing was carried out using naive CD8+ T cells sorted from blood. Explained via the paper, the cell subset or site label denotes: CD45RA+CCR7+. The CDR3 here reads CASSLYYEQYF. DNA sequence: TGCGCCAGCAGCTTGTATTACGAGCAGTACTTC.